A single TCR beta chain is shown here with its context. Its binding antigen is unknown. Qualities for individual bases were not recorded, and no much larger clone is one base off. The source of the sample is a study of T-cell reconstitution after alpha-beta-depleted transplantation in children (dated by TCRdb to between 2015 and 2016). About the full investigation: T-cell immune reconstitution after TCRalphabeta/CD19-depleted allogeneic hematopoietic cell transplantation in children was quantitatively tracked in the study by means of TCR repertoire profiling. General findings and caveats noted by the study authors: About two months after transplant, the apparently early recovery of alphabetaT-cell counts reportedly depended on just several hundred clones that had expanded rapidly and came from non-depleted graft cells. In some patients, the high TCRbeta diversity seen at day 60 was put down to recipient T cells and intrathymic progenitors that had survived conditioning. Over the following months the frequencies of hyperexpanded clones went down, and after one year T-cell counts and TCRbeta diversity were mostly credited to newly produced T cells.

Libraries were constructed by PCR. Sequencing was carried out with an Illumina HiSeq 2500. TCR libraries were prepared with molecular barcoding, using unique molecular identifiers to normalize TCRbeta repertoire quantification. The raw public reads went through TCRdb reprocessing: fastp at Q25, MiXCR clone calling, in-frame beta chains kept. Entries are consolidated by CDR3 protein sequence, retaining the most common genes and DNA. In this sample the table shows about 980,000 distinct CDR3 sequences, roughly 29% of which occur a single time. The ten top clones hold under 30% of the sample. Reading the label with the study, this specimen's treatment or condition is: allogeneic hematopoietic cell transplantation with graft depleted of TCRalphabeta T cells and CD19 B cells. TCRalphabeta/CD19-depleted allogeneic hematopoietic cell grafts were given to the transplant recipients, all of whom were children.

V lost 3 bases and J lost 3 bases; the stretch between them is 10 bases long. From the cysteine through the phenylalanine, the CDR3 covers 14 amino acids. CDR3 DNA only is kept here, 42 bases in frame from base 1. CDR1 KGHSH and CDR2 LQKENI were looked up in the germline V gene. The TCR comes from a boy under two years old who had a stem cell transplant for SCID, so the T cells may come from the graft donor. The input for sequencing was PBMCs, mostly from graft donor cells, taken 360 days after TCRalphabeta/CD19-depleted stem cell transplant. The chain employs TRBV18 and TRBJ2-3, with no D gene named confidently. The nucleotide sequence is TGTGCCAGCTCACCGCGTTACGTGACAGATACGCAGTATTTT. Translated, it gives CASSPRYVTDTQYF.